This record concerns one TCR beta chain sequence. Antigen: not known. Per germline, CDR1 SGHNT and CDR2 YYREEE (reference sequence). This CDR3 has 14 residues. V lost 3 bases, J lost 0 bases, and 10 bases lay in between. The data originate from a study of CD4 T cells in relation to SARS-CoV-2 and coronaviruses. Study conclusions and caveats: In roughly two thirds of donors, memory CD4+ clonotypes crossrecognized SARS-CoV-2 and at least one common cold coronavirus spike. No crossreactivity against non-spike viral proteins was tested here.

For roughly ten days, 10^5 sorted CD4+ cells grew with T cell-depleted PBMCs and CEF. Naive and memory CD4+ T cells were cultured with CEF, then survey-sequenced. TCRdb keeps only in-frame clones here, not all; method: immunoSEQ multiplex PCR. The repertoire consists of 37,000 or so clones, with approximately 77% occurring once and the leading ten covering under 6%. The sequenced material came from naive CD4+ T cells from PBMCs, cultured in vitro. Subset described: naive CD4+ T cells isolated by negative enrichment. This chain connects TRBV5-4 to TRBJ2-7; D is perhaps TRBD2 (6 bases). This clonotype originated in an adult with COVID-19. CDR3 coding DNA: TGTGCCAGCAGCTGGGCCGGGGGCTCCTACGAGCAGTACTTC. It is translated as CASSWAGGSYEQYF.